Shown below are 13 T cell receptor beta chains from a single sample sequenced in a study of early T cells in non-severe SARS-CoV-2 infection. Each CDR3 protein is one row after TCRdb ran MiXCR on the 5' RACE reads. The sample consists of some 50,000 distinct CDR3 sequences, 5% to 5.5% of them appearing once. The sequenced sample was whole blood, obtained at baseline. Receptor source: an adult who was a healthcare worker with PCR-confirmed SARS-CoV-2 infection or an uninfected control (not recorded which).

This rearrangement joins TRBV5-4 to TRBJ2-2; D gene unclear. CDR3 size: 13 residues. Germline values: CDR1 SGHNT, CDR2 YYREEE (reference sequence). Trimming stripped 4 bases from V and 5 bases from J, with 9 bases between. The CDR3 sequence is CASSTPGTGELFF. The DNA for the CDR3 is TGTGCCAGCAGCACCCCTGGAACCGGGGAGCTGTTTTTT.

This clonotype has at least ten counts. The rearrangement uses TRBV20-1 and TRBJ2-1, with D perhaps given as TRBD1 or TRBD2 (5 bases each). V lost 3 bases to trimming and J lost 7 bases, with 19 bases between them. Germline values: CDR1 DFQATT, CDR2 SNEGSKA (reference sequence). The length of the CDR3 is 15 residues. This CDR3 reads CSARDPGPLINEQFF. As DNA, the CDR3 is TGCAGTGCTAGGGACCCGGGACCCCTCATTAATGAGCAGTTCTTC.

The CDR3, as DNA: TGTGCCAGCAGAGAGGGGACTAACTATGGCTACACCTTC. It encodes CASREGTNYGYTF. The chain recombines TRBV6-5 with TRBJ1-2, with D perhaps matching TRBD1 (5 bases). The CDR3 runs 13 residues. V was pared by 6 bases and J by 0 bases, with 8 bases between. The germline V gene encodes CDR1 MNHEY and CDR2 SVGAGI.

This clonotype has a handful of counts. The genes are TRBV30 and TRBJ2-2; no clear D. V was pared by 2 bases and J by 6 bases, with 7 bases between. The CDR3 consists of 12 residues. CDR1 GTSNPN and CDR2 SVGIG come from the germline V gene (reference sequence). The CDR3 bases are TGTGCCTGGAGTAAAGGTTCCGGGGAGCTGTTTTTT. Translation: CAWSKGSGELFF.

The rearrangement uses TRBV29-1 and TRBJ2-1, with D tentatively TRBD2 (6 bases). Germline CDR1 reads SQVTM; CDR2 reads ANQGSEA. V was pared by 1 base and J by 8 bases, with 9 bases between. The CDR3 sequence is 12 residues long. The CDR3 sequence is CSVEGGGDEQFF. CDR3 coding DNA: TGCAGCGTTGAAGGAGGCGGGGATGAGCAGTTCTTC.

This clonotype was detected ten times or more. V is TRBV9 and J is TRBJ2-3, with D unclear. Per germline, CDR1 SGDLS and CDR2 YYNGEE. The CDR3 covers 15 residues. V dropped 4 bases and J dropped 2 bases, with 14 bases sitting between them. The CDR3 spells CASSPRLVSTDTQYF. CDR3 nucleotide sequence: TGTGCCAGCAGCCCCCGTCTAGTCTCCACAGATACGCAGTATTTT.

Details on this clonotype: Compared with germline, one end of the junction differs, possibly owing to a read error. The genes are TRBV6-1 and TRBJ1-2; 8 bases map to TRBD1. The germline CDR1 and CDR2 sequences are MNHNS and SASEGT. The CDR3 contains 15 residues. This CDR3 reads CSSSASRDRRERYTF. CDR3 nucleotide sequence: TGTTCCAGCAGTGCCTCCCGGGACAGGAGGGAGCGCTACACCTTC.

In this sample, this clonotype turned up many times. The chain carries TRBV7-9 and TRBJ1-1; D uncertain. Trimming cost V 6 bases and J 2 bases, with 1 base left between them. The CDR3 contains 10 residues. Looked up from germline, CDR1 is SEHNR and CDR2 is FQNEAQ (reference sequence). CDR3 residues: CASSNTEAFF. CDR3 DNA: TGTGCCAGCAGTAACACTGAAGCTTTCTTT.

This clonotype has only a few counts. The chain has TRBV25-1 and TRBJ2-1; TRBD1 might be the D (6 bases). The CDR3 length is 13 residues. Trimming took 6 bases from V and 4 from J, leaving 10 bases between them. Germline-derived CDR1 and CDR2 are MGHDK and SYGVNS. The CDR3 nucleotides are TGTGCCAGCAGAAAACAGGGTTACAATGAGCAGTTCTTC. Translation gives CASRKQGYNEQFF.

This clonotype has ten or more counts. V is TRBV2 and J is TRBJ2-1, with D possibly TRBD1 on 6 matching bases. The germline gives CDR1 SNHLY, CDR2 FYNNEI. The ends were cut back, 3 bases at V and 3 bases at J, with 12 bases in the middle. The length of the CDR3 is 15 residues. CDR3 DNA sequence: TGTGCCAGCAGTGAGACTGCGGACAGCTACAATGAGCAGTTCTTC. Its protein product is CASSETADSYNEQFF.

In this sample, this clonotype turned up many times. This sequence joins TRBV27 and TRBJ2-6; D unclear. Per the germline V gene, CDR1 is MNHEY and CDR2 is SMNVEV (reference sequence). This CDR3 has 15 amino acids. V was pared by 1 base and J by 1 base, with 5 bases between. The CDR3 nucleotides are TGTGCCAGCAGTTTATTGGGGTCTGGGGCCAACGTCCTGACTTTC. This encodes CASSLLGSGANVLTF. Together with reference TRBV27 and TRBJ2-6, the CDR3 gives the full variable domain: EAQVTQNPRYLITVTGKKLTVTCSQNMNHEYMSWYRQDPGLGLRQIYYSMNVEVTDKGDVPEGYKVSRKEKRNFPLILESPSPNQTSLYFCASSLLGSGANVLTFGAGSRLTVL.

Notes on this clonotype: This may arise from a read error, as a much more abundant clone is one base away. The rearrangement uses TRBV2 and TRBJ2-7, with 8 bases identical to TRBD1. From germline, CDR1 is SNHLY and CDR2 FYNNEI. This CDR3 is 15 amino acids long. CDR3 sequence: CASGERQGPIGEQYF. The CDR3 coding sequence is TGTGCCAGCGGTGAAAGACAGGGGCCAATCGGCGAGCAGTACTTC.

This clonotype was recorded many times. V is TRBV10-3 and J is TRBJ1-2; 7 bases fit TRBD1. There are 15 residues in the CDR3. Trimming took 2 bases from V and 8 from J; bases not matched to a gene: 11. Germline CDR1 is ENHRY and CDR2 is SYGVKD. CDR3: CAISEPTGTELGYTF. For the CDR3, the DNA is TGTGCCATCAGTGAGCCGACCGGGACAGAGCTCGGCTACACCTTC.